Listed here are 11 T cell receptor beta chains from one sample, sequenced in a study of blood T cell repertoires in COVID-19. The table came from immunoSEQ multiplex PCR; TCRdb's copy has only in-frame clones and leaves some out. This table holds around 100,000 clones, 86% found once. What was sequenced was peripheral blood. The receptors come from a man older than 75 with acute or convalescent COVID-19.

In the case of this clone: The identical CDR3 is also encoded by other nucleotide sequences in the sample. This chain uses TRBV7-2 with TRBJ2-1; TRBD2 matches at 15 bases. Germline V gene sequence: CDR1 SGHTA, CDR2 FQGNSA. The J segment lost 6 bases and the V segment lost 5 bases, leaving 2 bases of the junction unmatched. The CDR3 has 15 residues. In DNA form, the CDR3 reads TGTGCCAGCAGCCTGGGACTAGCGGGAGGCAATGAGCAGTTCTTC. Translating gives CASSLGLAGGNEQFF.

This clone occurred once. J is TRBJ2-7 and V is TRBV2; D call uncertain. The germline V gene encodes CDR1 SNHLY and CDR2 FYNNEI. The CDR3 length is 14 residues. Trimming cost V 3 bases and J 3 bases, with 12 bases left between them. CDR3 DNA: TGTGCCAGCAGTGAGGGTAGCTACCGCTACGAGCAGTACTTC. Encoded protein: CASSEGSYRYEQYF.

This clone occurred once. DNA for the CDR3: TGTGCCAGCAGCTTATTCCGGGCGGGAGGGAACTGGCGCAATGAGCAGTTCTTC. Its translation: CASSLFRAGGNWRNEQFF. The rearrangement links TRBV11-2 to TRBJ2-1; TRBD2 matches at 9 bases. CDR1 SGHAT and CDR2 FQNNGV come from the germline V gene. There are 18 residues in the CDR3. Trimming cost V 2 bases and J 6 bases; bases outside gene matches: 14.

The V gene is TRBV6-2 or TRBV6-3, the J gene TRBJ1-1, with 7 positions matching TRBD1. The CDR3 extends over 13 amino acids. Unmatched junction bases numbered 5, after V lost 2 bases and J lost 8 bases. The germline V gene has CDR1 MNHEY and CDR2 SVGEGT. The CDR3 sequence: CASSYRQGGEAFF. The CDR3 bases are TGTGCCAGCAGTTACCGCCAGGGGGGAGAAGCTTTCTTT.

This sequence joins TRBV7-8 and TRBJ1-5; no definite D call. V gave up 3 bases and J gave up 0 bases, with 12 bases separating them. The CDR3 contains 16 residues. Germline values: CDR1 SGHVS, CDR2 FQNEAQ. DNA for the CDR3: TGTGCCAGCAGCTTGGGCAGGCCTTATAGCAATCAGCCCCAGCATTTT. Its protein is CASSLGRPYSNQPQHF.

The chain uses TRBV18 and TRBJ2-1; D might be TRBD2 (6 bases). CDR1 KGHSH and CDR2 LQKENI come from the germline V gene. The CDR3 totals 16 residues. The V end was cut by 0 bases, the J end by 8 bases, with 17 bases between. The CDR3 DNA reads as TGTGCCAGCTCACCACCGAATGCCCTAGGAGGGGATGAGCAGTTCTTC. Its protein is CASSPPNALGGDEQFF.

This chain links TRBV7-9 with TRBJ2-1; no clear D. Germline CDR1 SEHNR, CDR2 FQNEAQ (reference sequence). The V gene lost 7 bases and the J gene lost 1 base, with 8 bases spanning the gap. The CDR3 covers 13 residues. This chain's CDR3 is CASTQISYNEQFF. CDR3 coding DNA: TGTGCCAGCACCCAAATTTCCTACAATGAGCAGTTCTTC.

This clone appeared a few times. CDR3 in amino acids: CASTLSWGSYNEQFF. The DNA of the CDR3 is TGTGCCAGCACCCTGTCCTGGGGCTCATACAATGAGCAGTTCTTC. The rearrangement uses TRBV6-5 and TRBJ2-1; possible D gene TRBD1, 5 bases. The germline CDR1 and CDR2 sequences are MNHEY and SVGAGI. The CDR3 loop spans 15 amino acids. V was trimmed by 7 bases and J by 4 bases, leaving 17 bases between them.

In this sample, this clone turned up once. The chain combines TRBV5-4 with TRBJ2-1; TRBD2 is a possible D gene (6 bases). V lost 7 bases and J lost 3, with 17 bases in between. The CDR3 spans 15 residues. The germline V gene encodes CDR1 SGHNT and CDR2 YYREEE (reference sequence). The CDR3 region has the DNA TGTGCCAGCGGAACCGGGACTCTAGGCTACAATGAGCAGTTCTTC. Translating gives CASGTGTLGYNEQFF.

V usage is TRBV7-8 and J usage is TRBJ2-6, with D perhaps matching TRBD1 (5 bases). V lost 2 bases and J lost 0, with 11 bases in between. The CDR3 sequence is 17 residues long. The germline gives CDR1 SGHVS, CDR2 FQNEAQ. The CDR3 bases are TGTGCCAGCAGCTTATATGGGGCGGTCTCTGGGGCCAACGTCCTGACTTTC. This gives the protein CASSLYGAVSGANVLTF.

The count of this clone is one. The V gene is TRBV5-4, the J gene TRBJ1-4; tentatively, D is TRBD1 (5 bases). CDR1 is SGHNT, CDR2 YYREEE, per germline (reference sequence). V lost 4 bases, J lost 6 bases, and 10 bases lay in between. CDR3 length: 13 residues. CDR3 coding DNA: TGTGCCAGCAGCCCCGGACAATATGAAAAACTGTTTTTT. This sequence encodes CASSPGQYEKLFF.